The TCR beta chain described here comes from a study of blood T cell repertoires in COVID-19. Study information: T cells, B-cell-depleted T cells, or PBMCs provided the cDNA or gDNA that served as material.

Original analysis: Using reference gene primer amplification, nucleated cell counts were estimated. Only in-frame clones appear in the TCRdb table, and some are missing; sequencing was by immunoSEQ multiplex PCR. For V, J and clone size, that table is used; D and trimming come from the DNA. Of about 240,000 clones in the sample, over 75% were seen once. The Seattle site enrolled patients during active infection and followed them longitudinally. Germline CDR1 and CDR2: ENHRY and SYGVKD. This CDR3 region has 15 residues. Unmatched junction bases numbered 8, after V lost 6 bases and J lost 4 bases. This receptor was identified in a middle-aged man with COVID-19, enrolled during active disease. The sequenced sample consisted of peripheral blood. This chain uses TRBV10-3 with TRBJ1-2; 10 bases match TRBD1. The CDR3 sequence: CAISTGQGLFYGYTF. DNA of the CDR3: TGTGCCATCAGCACGGGACAGGGGTTATTCTATGGCTACACCTTC.